The sequence of this TCR beta chain was determined in a study of early T cells in non-severe SARS-CoV-2 infection. Study-wide background: RNA in bulk from unsorted whole blood was sequenced, and chains were unpaired.

This clonotype was found many times. In TCRdb, the 5' RACE reads were re-called with MiXCR into one record per CDR3 protein. The repertoire consists of roughly 81,000 distinct CDR3 sequences, with over 5% occurring once and the leading ten covering roughly 8.1%. The V and J ends lost 0 bases and 4 bases respectively, with 13 bases between them. There are 16 residues in the CDR3. Germline values: CDR1 LGHNA, CDR2 YNFKEQ. This TCR came from an adult who was a healthcare worker with PCR-confirmed SARS-CoV-2 infection or an uninfected control (not recorded which). The sequencing input was whole blood. The chain recombines TRBV4-2 with TRBJ2-1; D might be TRBD2 (6 bases). The CDR3 DNA reads as TGTGCCAGCAGCCAAGAAGGGGTAGCGGTATACAATGAGCAGTTCTTC. Protein: CASSQEGVAVYNEQFF.